The next 16 T cell receptor beta chains were all read from a single sample in a study of cytomegalovirus exposure and HLA in healthy donors. Both 60 Vbeta primers and 13 Jbeta primers went into the PCR. Using immunoSEQ multiplex PCR, the repertoire was profiled, and TCRdb retains in-frame clones only, with some absent. The table lists some 110,000 clones, around three quarters of them singletons. The sequenced sample was PBMCs. Every receptor here comes from a woman aged 50 to 65 in good health and CMV-seropositive.

V is TRBV27 and J is TRBJ2-3, with TRBD2 matching over 12 bases. Germline loops: CDR1 MNHEY, CDR2 SMNVEV (reference sequence). The CDR3 contains 17 residues. J gave up 2 bases and V 0 bases, and 3 bases lay outside the gene matches. This CDR3 reads CASSLSRTSGATDTQYF. As DNA, the CDR3 is TGTGCCAGCAGTTTATCGAGGACTAGCGGGGCCACAGATACGCAGTATTTT.

The V and J genes are TRBV19 and TRBJ2-5; TRBD1 is a possible D gene (5 bases). V dropped 7 bases and J dropped 0 bases, with 12 bases sitting between them. The germline V gene has CDR1 LNHDA and CDR2 SQIVND (reference sequence). CDR3 size: 14 residues. The CDR3 is CASKARQHQETQYF. DNA for the CDR3: TGTGCCAGTAAAGCGAGACAGCACCAAGAGACCCAGTACTTC.

The J gene is TRBJ2-3, the V gene TRBV6-1; 8 nucleotides align to TRBD2. Trimming took 3 bases from V and 7 from J; bases not matched to a gene: 6. CDR1 is MNHNS and CDR2 is SASEGT in the germline V gene. This CDR3 spans 14 amino acids. CDR3 nucleotides: TGTGCCAGCAGTGATCGGGGGGGCCGAAATACGCAGTATTTT. Translation gives CASSDRGGRNTQYF.

A few counts support this clone. The chain uses TRBV5-1 and TRBJ1-3; possibly TRBD1 for D (6 bases). Between the trimmed V and J ends, which lost 2 bases and 0 bases, there was a span of 9 bases. This CDR3 is built from 15 residues. Germline loops: CDR1 SGHRS, CDR2 YFSETQ. As DNA, the CDR3 is TGCGCCAGCAGCTTTACAGGGCCCTCTGGAAACACCATATATTTT. Protein product: CASSFTGPSGNTIYF.

CDR3 DNA: TGTGCCAGTAGTCCTACAGGAGCGTGGAACACCATATATTTT. Amino acid sequence: CASSPTGAWNTIYF. This chain uses TRBV19 with TRBJ1-3; tentative D call: TRBD1 (5 bases). V lost 5 bases to trimming and J lost 7 bases, with 15 bases between them. There are 14 residues in the CDR3. From germline, CDR1 is LNHDA and CDR2 SQIVND (reference sequence).

This clone appeared a few times. CDR3 sequence reads: CASSPNTDSGNTIYF. In nucleotides, the CDR3 is TGTGCCAGCTCACCAAACACAGACTCTGGAAACACCATATATTTT. The chain couples TRBV18 to TRBJ1-3; D is uncertain. This CDR3 has 15 residues. V shed 2 bases and J shed 0 bases, with 8 bases lying between them. Germline V gives CDR1 KGHSH, CDR2 LQKENI. The full variable domain, rest sourced from reference TRBV18 and TRBJ1-3, is NAGVMQNPRHLVRRRGQEARLRCSPMKGHSHVYWYRQLPEEGLKFMVYLQKENIIDESGMPKERFSAEFPKEGPSILRIQQVVRGDSAAYFCASSPNTDSGNTIYFGEGSWLTVV.

Regarding this clone: The identical CDR3 is also encoded by other nucleotide sequences in the sample. This chain joins TRBV28 and TRBJ1-2; D call uncertain. CDR1 MDHEN and CDR2 SYDVKM come from the germline V gene. The germline V and J ends were trimmed by 5 bases and 4 bases, with 8 bases remaining between them. This CDR3 is built from 12 residues. The DNA for the CDR3 is TGTGCCAGCAGTCCACTATCCTATGGCTACACCTTC. Amino acid sequence: CASSPLSYGYTF.

This chain joins TRBV5-4 and TRBJ1-3; no firm D call. The V end was cut by 8 bases, the J end by 0 bases, with 18 bases between. The germline CDR1 and CDR2 sequences are SGHNT and YYREEE (reference sequence). The CDR3 covers 16 residues. The CDR3 sequence is CASGERRVSSGNTIYF. The CDR3 DNA follows: TGTGCCAGTGGAGAACGGCGGGTGAGCTCTGGAAACACCATATATTTT.

The V gene is TRBV7-2, the J gene TRBJ1-6; D gene ambiguous. CDR3 length: 17 residues. The germline CDR1 and CDR2 sequences are SGHTA and FQGNSA. V lost 4 bases, J lost 6 bases, and 19 bases lay in between. In nucleotides, the CDR3 is TGTGCCAGCAGCTCTAAGGGCGGGCTGGCCCCTAATTCACCCCTCCACTTT. This sequence encodes CASSSKGGLAPNSPLHF.

This clone was found a few times. The V call is TRBV19, the J call TRBJ1-5; D not certain. Germline V gene lookup returns CDR1 LNHDA and CDR2 SQIVND (reference sequence). The CDR3 sequence is 14 residues long. V lost 3 bases, J lost 7 bases, and 13 bases lay in between. CDR3 region: CASSILSPMQPQHF. The CDR3, as DNA: TGTGCCAGTAGTATCCTATCCCCCATGCAGCCCCAGCATTTT.

This chain links TRBV5-4 with TRBJ2-3, with TRBD1 as a possible D gene (6 bases). The CDR3 runs 12 residues. Germline CDR1 is SGHNT and CDR2 is YYREEE (reference sequence). V dropped 0 bases and J dropped 14 bases, with 13 bases sitting between them. CDR3 bases: TGTGCCAGCAGCTTGGGGCAGGGGTCCCCGTATTTT. As protein: CASSLGQGSPYF.

The rearrangement joins TRBV6-1 to TRBJ1-2; 9 nucleotides align to TRBD1. Germline values: CDR1 MNHNS, CDR2 SASEGT. V lost 5 bases, J lost 6 bases, and 7 bases stayed unmatched. The CDR3 loop spans 14 amino acids. The DNA of the CDR3 is TGTGCCAGCAGTAACAGGGGGCACGCCGATGGCTACACCTTC. Amino acids: CASSNRGHADGYTF.

V usage is TRBV4-2 and J usage is TRBJ2-1; 14 bases fit TRBD2. V lost 3 bases to trimming and J lost 7 bases; unmatched junction nucleotides: 2. CDR3 length: 15 residues. The germline V gene encodes CDR1 LGHNA and CDR2 YNFKEQ. In DNA form, the CDR3 reads TGTGCCAGCAGCCAGGGACTAGCGGGGGAGAATGAGCAGTTCTTC. Its translation is CASSQGLAGENEQFF.

The V and J genes are TRBV7-7 and TRBJ2-5, with a possible D match to TRBD1 (5 bases). Trimming cost V 1 base and J 2 bases, with 8 bases left between them. Germline CDR1 is SSHAT and CDR2 is FNYEAQ (reference sequence). The CDR3 totals 14 residues. The CDR3 sequence: CASSLGTRQETQYF. DNA for the CDR3: TGTGCCAGCAGCTTAGGGACAAGACAAGAGACCCAGTACTTC.

The V call is TRBV5-8, the J call TRBJ1-2; D is uncertain. The V gene lost 1 base and the J gene lost 4 bases, with 5 bases spanning the gap. The V gene's germline CDR1 is SGHTS and CDR2 YDEGEE. The CDR3 runs 12 residues. The CDR3 DNA reads as TGTGCCAGCAGCTTGCTCAGCTATGGCTACACCTTC. Translation gives CASSLLSYGYTF.

For this clone: The sample has other DNA sequences that encode this CDR3 too. CDR3 DNA: TGCGCCAGCAGCCTCGGACAGGGTGGGTATGGCTACACCTTC. It is translated as CASSLGQGGYGYTF. This chain uses TRBV5-1 with TRBJ1-2, with 8 bases identical to TRBD1. The CDR3 contains 14 residues. V shed 4 bases, J shed 5 bases, and the junction held 7 bases outside the gene matches. The V gene's germline CDR1 is SGHRS and CDR2 YFSETQ.